A selection of T cell receptor beta chains follows, all from one sample in a study of OX40 agonist ivuxolimab in advanced cancers. Produced via immunoSEQ multiplex PCR; TCRdb's table is partial and in-frame only. The table records about 74,000 clones, more than 70% of them present only once. The material was CD4+ or CD8+ T cells sorted from blood, obtained in a trial of the OX40 agonist ivuxolimab. The source is an adult with an advanced solid tumor such as melanoma, head and neck, liver or kidney cancer. The CDR3 runs from the conserved cysteine through the conserved F or W. The D gene is left open where the match is weak. A row's size may be missing; if present it is once, few, many or a size class.

NA	TRBJ1-2	NA	TRBV5-1	CASSLTNNYGYTF	TGCGCCAGCAGCTTGACAAATAACTATGGCTACACCTTC
NA	TRBJ2-3	NA	TRBV5-1	CASSLSTDTQYF	TGCGCCAGCAGCTTGTCGACAGATACGCAGTATTTT
TRBD2	TRBJ2-7	NA	TRBV10-2	CASRITSGSYEQYF	TGCGCCAGCAGGATAACTAGCGGGAGTTACGAGCAGTACTTC
NA	TRBJ2-3	NA	TRBV29-1	CSLNPLPAGSDTQYF	TGCAGCCTAAACCCCCTGCCGGCGGGTTCGGATACGCAGTATTTT
NA	TRBJ1-4	NA	TRBV19	CASKKREFNEKLFF	TGTGCCAGTAAGAAGAGGGAATTTAATGAAAAACTGTTTTTT
TRBD2	TRBJ2-1	NA	TRBV11-3	CASSLTSGSGEQFF	TGTGCCAGCAGCTTAACTAGCGGGAGTGGCGAGCAGTTCTTC
TRBD2	TRBJ2-1	NA	TRBV5-1	CASSLEAGAYNEQFF	TGCGCCAGCAGCTTGGAGGCGGGAGCCTACAATGAGCAGTTCTTC
NA	TRBJ1-2	few	TRBV28	CASRPSASSGGYTF	TGTGCCAGCAGGCCATCGGCCTCCTCGGGGGGCTACACCTTC
TRBD2	TRBJ2-3	NA	TRBV18	CASSPPSAREGTDTQYF	TGTGCCAGCTCACCACCGTCCGCGCGGGAGGGTACAGATACGCAGTATTTT
NA	TRBJ2-5	once	TRBV9	CASSEGFGKETQYF	TGTGCCAGCAGCGAAGGTTTTGGGAAAGAGACCCAGTACTTC
NA	TRBJ1-1	NA	TRBV4-3	CASSQEWGRRNTEAFF	TGCGCCAGCAGCCAAGAATGGGGCAGGAGGAACACTGAAGCTTTCTTT
NA	TRBJ2-7	NA	TRBV15	CATSALGGPSAYEQYF	TGTGCCACCAGCGCCCTGGGTGGACCCTCGGCCTACGAGCAGTACTTC
NA	TRBJ2-4	NA	TRBV29-1	CSVGSLAKNIQYF	TGCAGCGTTGGGTCTCTAGCCAAAAACATTCAGTACTTC
NA	TRBJ2-3	many	TRBV28	CASSPGAATQYF	TGTGCCAGCAGTCCCGGAGCAGCTACGCAGTATTTT
NA	TRBJ2-3	NA	TRBV5-1	CASSPAPRTDTQYF	TGCGCCAGCAGCCCAGCTCCGCGCACAGATACGCAGTATTTT